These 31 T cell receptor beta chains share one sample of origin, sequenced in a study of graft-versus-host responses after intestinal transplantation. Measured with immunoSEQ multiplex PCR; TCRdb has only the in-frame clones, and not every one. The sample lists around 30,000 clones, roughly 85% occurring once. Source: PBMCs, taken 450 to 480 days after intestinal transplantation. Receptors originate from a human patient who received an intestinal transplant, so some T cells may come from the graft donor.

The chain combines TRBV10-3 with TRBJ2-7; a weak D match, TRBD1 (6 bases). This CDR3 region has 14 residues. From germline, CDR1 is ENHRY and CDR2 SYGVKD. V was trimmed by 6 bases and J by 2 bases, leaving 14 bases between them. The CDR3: CAIRGQPLAYEQYF. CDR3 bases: TGTGCCATCAGAGGACAGCCGCTGGCCTACGAGCAGTACTTC.

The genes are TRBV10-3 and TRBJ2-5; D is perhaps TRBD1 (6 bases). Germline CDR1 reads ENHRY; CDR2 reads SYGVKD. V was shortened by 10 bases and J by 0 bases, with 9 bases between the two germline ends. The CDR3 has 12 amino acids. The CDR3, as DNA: TGTGCCAGCGGACAGTACCAAGAGACCCAGTACTTC. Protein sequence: CASGQYQETQYF.

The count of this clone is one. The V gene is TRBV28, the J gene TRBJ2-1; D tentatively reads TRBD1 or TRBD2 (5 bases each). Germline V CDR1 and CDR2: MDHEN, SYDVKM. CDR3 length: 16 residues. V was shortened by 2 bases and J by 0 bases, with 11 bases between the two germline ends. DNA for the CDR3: TGTGCCAGCAGTTTAGTGGGGACCAGCTCCTACAATGAGCAGTTCTTC. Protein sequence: CASSLVGTSSYNEQFF.

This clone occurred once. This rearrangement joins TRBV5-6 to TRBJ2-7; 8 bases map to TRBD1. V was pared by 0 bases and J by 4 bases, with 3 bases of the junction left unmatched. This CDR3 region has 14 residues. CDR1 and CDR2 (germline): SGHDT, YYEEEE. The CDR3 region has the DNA TGTGCCAGCAGCTTGGGGACAGGGACATACGAGCAGTACTTC. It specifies CASSLGTGTYEQYF.

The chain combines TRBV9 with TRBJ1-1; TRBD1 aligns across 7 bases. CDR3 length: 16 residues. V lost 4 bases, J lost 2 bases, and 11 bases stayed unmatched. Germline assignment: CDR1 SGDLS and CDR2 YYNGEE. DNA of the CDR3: TGTGCCAGCAGCACCCGAACACGGGACAGAAACACTGAAGCTTTCTTT. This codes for CASSTRTRDRNTEAFF.

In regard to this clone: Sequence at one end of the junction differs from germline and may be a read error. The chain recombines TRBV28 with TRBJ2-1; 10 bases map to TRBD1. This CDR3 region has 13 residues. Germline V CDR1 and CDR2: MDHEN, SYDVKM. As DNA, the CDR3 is TGTGCCGGCAGGGGACAGGGGTACAATGAGCAGTTCTTC. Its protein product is CAGRGQGYNEQFF.

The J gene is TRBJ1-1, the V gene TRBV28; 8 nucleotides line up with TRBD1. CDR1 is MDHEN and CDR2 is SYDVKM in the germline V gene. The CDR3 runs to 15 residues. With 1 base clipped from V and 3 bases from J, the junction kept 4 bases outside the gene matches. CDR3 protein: CASSLLSQGDTEAFF. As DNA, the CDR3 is TGTGCCAGCAGTTTATTATCACAGGGGGACACTGAAGCTTTCTTT.

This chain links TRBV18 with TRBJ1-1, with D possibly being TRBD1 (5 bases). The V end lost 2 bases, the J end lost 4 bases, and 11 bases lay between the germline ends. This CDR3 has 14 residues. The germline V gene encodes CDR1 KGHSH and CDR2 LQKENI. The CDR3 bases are TGTGCCAGCTCACCAGGGGCGGGGAGCACTGAAGCTTTCTTT. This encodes CASSPGAGSTEAFF.

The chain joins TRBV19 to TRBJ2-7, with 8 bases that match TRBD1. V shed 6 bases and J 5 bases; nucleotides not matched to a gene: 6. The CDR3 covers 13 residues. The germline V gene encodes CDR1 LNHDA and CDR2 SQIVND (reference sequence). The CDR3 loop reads CASSFDRGNEQYF. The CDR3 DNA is TGTGCCAGTAGCTTCGACAGGGGCAACGAGCAGTACTTC. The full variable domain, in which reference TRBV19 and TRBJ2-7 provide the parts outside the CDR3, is DGGITQSPKYLFRKEGQNVTLSCEQNLNHDAMYWYRQDPGQGLRLIYYSQIVNDFQKGDIAEGYSVSREKKESFPLTVTSAQKNPTAFYLCASSFDRGNEQYFGPGTRLTVT.

CDR3 in amino acids: CASSGGEPGNTIYF. Written as DNA, the CDR3 is TGTGCCAGCAGTGGAGGGGAACCTGGAAACACCATATATTTT. This chain links TRBV6-1 with TRBJ1-3; D is perhaps TRBD1 (5 bases). The CDR3 extends over 14 amino acids. V lost 4 bases, J lost 2 bases, and 9 bases lay in between. Germline V gene data show CDR1 as MNHNS and CDR2 as SASEGT.

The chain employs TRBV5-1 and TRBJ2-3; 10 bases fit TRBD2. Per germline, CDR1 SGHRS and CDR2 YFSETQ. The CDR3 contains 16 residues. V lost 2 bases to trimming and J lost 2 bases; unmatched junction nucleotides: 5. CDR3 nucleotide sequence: TGCGCCAGCAGCTTTGCTCTAGCGGGAGCCACAGATACGCAGTATTTT. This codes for CASSFALAGATDTQYF.

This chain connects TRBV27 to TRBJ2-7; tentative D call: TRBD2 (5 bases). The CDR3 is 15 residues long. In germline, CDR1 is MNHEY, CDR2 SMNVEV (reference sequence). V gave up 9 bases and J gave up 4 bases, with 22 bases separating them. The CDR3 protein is CARNHGGPCLYEQYF. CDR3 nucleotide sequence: TGTGCCAGAAACCACGGAGGTCCATGCTTGTACGAGCAGTACTTC.

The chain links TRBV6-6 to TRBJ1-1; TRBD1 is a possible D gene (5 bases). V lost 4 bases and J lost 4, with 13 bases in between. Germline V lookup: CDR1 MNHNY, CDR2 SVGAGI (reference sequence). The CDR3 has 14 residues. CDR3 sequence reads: CASSFSGFFTEAFF. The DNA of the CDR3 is TGTGCCAGCAGTTTTTCAGGGTTTTTCACTGAAGCTTTCTTT.

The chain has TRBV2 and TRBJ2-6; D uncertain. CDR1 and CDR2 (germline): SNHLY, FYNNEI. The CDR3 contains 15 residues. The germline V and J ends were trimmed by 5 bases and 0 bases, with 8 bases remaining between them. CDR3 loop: CASSPVVSGANVLTF. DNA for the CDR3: TGTGCCAGCAGTCCGGTGGTCTCTGGGGCCAACGTCCTGACTTTC.

The CDR3 coding sequence is TGTGCCAGTAAGCGGGACAGTGGAGCCAATGAGCAGTTCTTC. Amino acid sequence: CASKRDSGANEQFF. The V gene is TRBV6-4, the J gene TRBJ2-1; D possibly matches TRBD1 or TRBD2 (7 bases each). The CDR3 length is 14 residues. V lost 9 bases and J 6 bases, leaving 18 bases between the germline ends. Per germline, CDR1 MRHNA and CDR2 SNTAGT.

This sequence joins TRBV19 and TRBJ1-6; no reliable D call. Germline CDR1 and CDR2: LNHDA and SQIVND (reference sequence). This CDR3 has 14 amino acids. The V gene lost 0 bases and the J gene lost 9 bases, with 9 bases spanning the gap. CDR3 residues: CASSIDQWGSPLHF. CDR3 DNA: TGTGCCAGTAGTATAGACCAGTGGGGTTCACCCCTCCACTTT.

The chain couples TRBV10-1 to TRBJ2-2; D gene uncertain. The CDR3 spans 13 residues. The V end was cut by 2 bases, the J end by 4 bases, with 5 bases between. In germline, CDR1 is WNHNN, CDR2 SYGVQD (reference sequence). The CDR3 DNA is TGCGCCAGCAGTGAGGGGCGCACCGGGGAGCTGTTTTTT. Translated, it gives CASSEGRTGELFF.

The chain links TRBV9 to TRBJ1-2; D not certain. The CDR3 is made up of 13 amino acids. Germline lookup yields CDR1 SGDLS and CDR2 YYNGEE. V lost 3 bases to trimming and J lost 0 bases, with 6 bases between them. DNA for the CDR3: TGTGCCAGCAGCGACCATTCTAACTATGGCTACACCTTC. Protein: CASSDHSNYGYTF.

The CDR3 DNA is TGTGCCAGCAGCCATACTAGGGGGGTAGGGAGCAATCAGCCCCAGCATTTT. This sequence encodes CASSHTRGVGSNQPQHF. The chain links TRBV13 to TRBJ1-5, with a tentative D call TRBD1 (6 bases). Germline CDR1 is PRHDT and CDR2 is FYEKMQ (reference sequence). The CDR3 length is 17 residues. Trimming shortened V by 5 bases and J by 1 base, and 18 bases separated the two germline ends. The full variable domain, rest sourced from reference TRBV13 and TRBJ1-5, is AAGVIQSPRHLIKEKRETATLKCYPIPRHDTVYWYQQGPGQDPQFLISFYEKMQSDKGSIPDRFSAQQFSDYHSELNMSSLELGDSALYFCASSHTRGVGSNQPQHFGDGTRLSIL.

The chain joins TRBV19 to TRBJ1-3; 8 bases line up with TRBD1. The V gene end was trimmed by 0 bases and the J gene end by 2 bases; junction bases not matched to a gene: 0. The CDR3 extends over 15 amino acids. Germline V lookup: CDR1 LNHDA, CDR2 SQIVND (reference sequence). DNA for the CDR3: TGTGCCAGTAGTATAGAGGACAGGGCTGGAAACACCATATATTTT. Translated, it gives CASSIEDRAGNTIYF.

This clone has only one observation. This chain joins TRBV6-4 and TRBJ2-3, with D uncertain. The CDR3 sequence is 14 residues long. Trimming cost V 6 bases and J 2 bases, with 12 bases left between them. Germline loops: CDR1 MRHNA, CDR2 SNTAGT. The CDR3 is CASSEAPYTDTQYF. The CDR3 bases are TGTGCCAGCAGCGAGGCCCCCTACACAGATACGCAGTATTTT.

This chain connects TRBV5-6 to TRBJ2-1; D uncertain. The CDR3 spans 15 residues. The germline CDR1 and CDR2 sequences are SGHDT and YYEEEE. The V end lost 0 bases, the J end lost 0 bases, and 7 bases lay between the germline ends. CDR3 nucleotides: TGTGCCAGCAGCTTGGGGGGAAGCTCCTACAATGAGCAGTTCTTC. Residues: CASSLGGSSYNEQFF.

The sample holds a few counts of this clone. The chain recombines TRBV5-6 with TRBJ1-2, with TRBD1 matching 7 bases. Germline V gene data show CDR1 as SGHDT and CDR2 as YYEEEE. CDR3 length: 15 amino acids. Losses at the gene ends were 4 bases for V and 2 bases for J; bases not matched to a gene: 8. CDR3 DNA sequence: TGTGCCAGCAGCCCCGTTACGACAGGGAACTATGGCTACACCTTC. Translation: CASSPVTTGNYGYTF.

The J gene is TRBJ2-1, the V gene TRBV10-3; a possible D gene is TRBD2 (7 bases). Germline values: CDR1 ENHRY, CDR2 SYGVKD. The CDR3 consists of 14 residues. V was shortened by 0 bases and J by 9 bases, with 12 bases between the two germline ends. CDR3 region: CAISESGGGGEQFF. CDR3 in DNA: TGTGCCATCAGTGAGTCGGGAGGGGGTGGTGAGCAGTTCTTC.

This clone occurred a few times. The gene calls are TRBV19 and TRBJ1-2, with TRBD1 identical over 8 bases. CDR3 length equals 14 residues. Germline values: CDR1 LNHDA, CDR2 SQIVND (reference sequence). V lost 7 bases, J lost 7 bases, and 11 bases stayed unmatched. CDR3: CASKGTGGSVGYTF. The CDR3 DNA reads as TGTGCCAGTAAGGGAACAGGGGGATCGGTTGGCTACACCTTC.

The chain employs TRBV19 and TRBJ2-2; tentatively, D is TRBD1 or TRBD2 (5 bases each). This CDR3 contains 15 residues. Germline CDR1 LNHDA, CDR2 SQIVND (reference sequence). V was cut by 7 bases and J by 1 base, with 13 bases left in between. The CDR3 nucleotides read TGTGCCAGTAACTCCGGGACGGGGAACACCGGGGAGCTGTTTTTT. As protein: CASNSGTGNTGELFF.

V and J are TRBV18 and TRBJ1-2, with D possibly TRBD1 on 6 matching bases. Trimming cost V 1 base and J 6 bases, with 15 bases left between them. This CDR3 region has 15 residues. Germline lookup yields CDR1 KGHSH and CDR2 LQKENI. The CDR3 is CASSPQRGGGNGYTF. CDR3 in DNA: TGTGCCAGCTCACCACAAAGGGGAGGGGGAAATGGCTACACCTTC.

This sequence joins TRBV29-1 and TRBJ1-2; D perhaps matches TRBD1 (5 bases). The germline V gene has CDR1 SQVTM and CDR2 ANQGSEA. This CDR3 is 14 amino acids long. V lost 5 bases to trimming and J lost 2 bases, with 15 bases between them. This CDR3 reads CSVRDPGTNYGYTF. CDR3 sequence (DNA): TGCAGCGTTCGGGACCCAGGGACCAACTATGGCTACACCTTC. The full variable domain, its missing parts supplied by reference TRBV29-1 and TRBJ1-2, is SAVISQKPSRDICQRGTSLTIQCQVDSQVTMMFWYRQQPGQSLTLIATANQGSEATYESGFVIDKFPISRPNLTFSTLTVSNMSPEDSSIYLCSVRDPGTNYGYTFGSGTRLTVV.

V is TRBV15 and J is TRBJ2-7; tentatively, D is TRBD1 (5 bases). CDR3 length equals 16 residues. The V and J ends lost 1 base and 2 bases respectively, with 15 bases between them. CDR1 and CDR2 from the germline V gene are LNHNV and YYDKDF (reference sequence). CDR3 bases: TGTGCCACCAGCAGAGGCGGCAGGGATTTAGCCTACGAGCAGTACTTC. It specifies CATSRGGRDLAYEQYF.

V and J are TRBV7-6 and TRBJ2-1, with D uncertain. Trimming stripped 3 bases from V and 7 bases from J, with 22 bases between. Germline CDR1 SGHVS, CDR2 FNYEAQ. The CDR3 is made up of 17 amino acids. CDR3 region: CASSFNSEFPTRNEQFF. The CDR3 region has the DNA TGTGCCAGCAGCTTTAACTCAGAGTTCCCCACTCGGAATGAGCAGTTCTTC.

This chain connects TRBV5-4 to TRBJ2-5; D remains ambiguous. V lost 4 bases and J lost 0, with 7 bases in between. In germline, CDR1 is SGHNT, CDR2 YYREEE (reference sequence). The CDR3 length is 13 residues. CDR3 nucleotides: TGTGCCAGCAGCACCCAGTACCAAGAGACCCAGTACTTC. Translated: CASSTQYQETQYF.